This T cell receptor (beta chain) was identified in a study of blood T cell repertoires in COVID-19. About the research overall: Donors in the United States, Italy and Spain gave samples during acute or convalescent COVID-19. Sources were T cells, B-cell-depleted T cells, or PBMCs; the material itself was cDNA or gDNA.

Study processing details: Amplifying reference gene primers gave estimates of nucleated cell counts. Produced via immunoSEQ multiplex PCR; TCRdb's table is partial and in-frame only. V and J calls and clone size follow that table, whereas D and trimming were derived from the DNA. The table has hundreds of thousands of clones, about 89% seen once. Patients from Seattle were sampled longitudinally, starting during active infection. The CDR3 has 15 residues. The sequenced material came from peripheral blood. This receptor was taken from a woman aged 50 to 60 with COVID-19, enrolled during active disease. The chain uses TRBV21-1 and TRBJ2-3; TRBD2, the table's D call, lacks a check against the DNA. TRBV21-1 is described as a pseudogene. In DNA form, the CDR3 reads TGTGCCAGCAGCACCTTTCGGTGGAGCACAGATACGCAGTATTTT. It is translated as CASSTFRWSTDTQYF.